The clone carrying this T cell receptor (beta chain) was observed at least ten times. Its target is not known. From RNA transcripts, TCR beta CDR3 regions were amplified. In the first-round RT-PCR of the TCR CDR3, the HTBI primer set was used. TCRdb ran MiXCR on the multiplex PCR reads and lists one entry per CDR3 protein. Among about 640,000 distinct CDR3 sequences, around 20% were seen once, and the ten largest hold around a third. The data stem from a study of T cells in Graves' hyperthyroidism and ophthalmopathy. Study overall: Before any treatment, at initial diagnosis, peripheral blood was collected. Study conclusions and caveats: Researchers report that a 13 V-J model separated ophthalmopathy from stable hyperthyroidism.

Germline lookup yields CDR1 LGHNA and CDR2 YNFKEQ. Unmatched junction bases numbered 13, after V lost 0 bases and J lost 5 bases. This CDR3 is built from 18 residues. A NOSPECS grade of at least 4, a Clinical Activity Score of at least 3 and duration under 3 months were recorded in ophthalmopathy patients. More than 9.5 ml fresh peripheral blood yielded the PBMCs. The sequenced material came from blood. The TCR comes from a man aged 25-45 years with Graves' ophthalmopathy. The chain is built from TRBV4-2 and TRBJ2-5, with 9 positions matching TRBD2. The CDR3 DNA reads as TGTGCCAGCAGCCAAGAAAAATCTGGAGCGGGAGGTTGGGAGACCCAGTACTTC. It codes for CASSQEKSGAGGWETQYF.